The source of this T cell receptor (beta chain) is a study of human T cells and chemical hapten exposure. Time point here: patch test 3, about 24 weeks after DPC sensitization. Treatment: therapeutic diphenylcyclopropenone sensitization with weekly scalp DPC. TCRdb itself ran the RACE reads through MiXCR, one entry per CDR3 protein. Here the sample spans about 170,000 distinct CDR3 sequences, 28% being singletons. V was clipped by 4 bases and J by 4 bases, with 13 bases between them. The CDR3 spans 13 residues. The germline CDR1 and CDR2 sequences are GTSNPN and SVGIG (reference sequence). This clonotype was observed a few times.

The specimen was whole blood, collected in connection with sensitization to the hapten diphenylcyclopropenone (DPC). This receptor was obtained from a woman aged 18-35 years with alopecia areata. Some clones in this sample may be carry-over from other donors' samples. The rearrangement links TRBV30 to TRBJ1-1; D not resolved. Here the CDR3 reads CAWNPWGGTEAFF. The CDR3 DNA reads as TGTGCCTGGAACCCCTGGGGAGGCACTGAAGCTTTCTTT. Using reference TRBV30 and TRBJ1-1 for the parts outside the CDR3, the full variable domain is SQTIHQWPATLVQPVGSPLSLECTVEGTSNPNLYWYRQAAGRGLQLLFYSVGIGQISSEVPQNLSASRPQDRQFILSSKKLLLSDSGFYLCAWNPWGGTEAFFGQGTRLTVV.